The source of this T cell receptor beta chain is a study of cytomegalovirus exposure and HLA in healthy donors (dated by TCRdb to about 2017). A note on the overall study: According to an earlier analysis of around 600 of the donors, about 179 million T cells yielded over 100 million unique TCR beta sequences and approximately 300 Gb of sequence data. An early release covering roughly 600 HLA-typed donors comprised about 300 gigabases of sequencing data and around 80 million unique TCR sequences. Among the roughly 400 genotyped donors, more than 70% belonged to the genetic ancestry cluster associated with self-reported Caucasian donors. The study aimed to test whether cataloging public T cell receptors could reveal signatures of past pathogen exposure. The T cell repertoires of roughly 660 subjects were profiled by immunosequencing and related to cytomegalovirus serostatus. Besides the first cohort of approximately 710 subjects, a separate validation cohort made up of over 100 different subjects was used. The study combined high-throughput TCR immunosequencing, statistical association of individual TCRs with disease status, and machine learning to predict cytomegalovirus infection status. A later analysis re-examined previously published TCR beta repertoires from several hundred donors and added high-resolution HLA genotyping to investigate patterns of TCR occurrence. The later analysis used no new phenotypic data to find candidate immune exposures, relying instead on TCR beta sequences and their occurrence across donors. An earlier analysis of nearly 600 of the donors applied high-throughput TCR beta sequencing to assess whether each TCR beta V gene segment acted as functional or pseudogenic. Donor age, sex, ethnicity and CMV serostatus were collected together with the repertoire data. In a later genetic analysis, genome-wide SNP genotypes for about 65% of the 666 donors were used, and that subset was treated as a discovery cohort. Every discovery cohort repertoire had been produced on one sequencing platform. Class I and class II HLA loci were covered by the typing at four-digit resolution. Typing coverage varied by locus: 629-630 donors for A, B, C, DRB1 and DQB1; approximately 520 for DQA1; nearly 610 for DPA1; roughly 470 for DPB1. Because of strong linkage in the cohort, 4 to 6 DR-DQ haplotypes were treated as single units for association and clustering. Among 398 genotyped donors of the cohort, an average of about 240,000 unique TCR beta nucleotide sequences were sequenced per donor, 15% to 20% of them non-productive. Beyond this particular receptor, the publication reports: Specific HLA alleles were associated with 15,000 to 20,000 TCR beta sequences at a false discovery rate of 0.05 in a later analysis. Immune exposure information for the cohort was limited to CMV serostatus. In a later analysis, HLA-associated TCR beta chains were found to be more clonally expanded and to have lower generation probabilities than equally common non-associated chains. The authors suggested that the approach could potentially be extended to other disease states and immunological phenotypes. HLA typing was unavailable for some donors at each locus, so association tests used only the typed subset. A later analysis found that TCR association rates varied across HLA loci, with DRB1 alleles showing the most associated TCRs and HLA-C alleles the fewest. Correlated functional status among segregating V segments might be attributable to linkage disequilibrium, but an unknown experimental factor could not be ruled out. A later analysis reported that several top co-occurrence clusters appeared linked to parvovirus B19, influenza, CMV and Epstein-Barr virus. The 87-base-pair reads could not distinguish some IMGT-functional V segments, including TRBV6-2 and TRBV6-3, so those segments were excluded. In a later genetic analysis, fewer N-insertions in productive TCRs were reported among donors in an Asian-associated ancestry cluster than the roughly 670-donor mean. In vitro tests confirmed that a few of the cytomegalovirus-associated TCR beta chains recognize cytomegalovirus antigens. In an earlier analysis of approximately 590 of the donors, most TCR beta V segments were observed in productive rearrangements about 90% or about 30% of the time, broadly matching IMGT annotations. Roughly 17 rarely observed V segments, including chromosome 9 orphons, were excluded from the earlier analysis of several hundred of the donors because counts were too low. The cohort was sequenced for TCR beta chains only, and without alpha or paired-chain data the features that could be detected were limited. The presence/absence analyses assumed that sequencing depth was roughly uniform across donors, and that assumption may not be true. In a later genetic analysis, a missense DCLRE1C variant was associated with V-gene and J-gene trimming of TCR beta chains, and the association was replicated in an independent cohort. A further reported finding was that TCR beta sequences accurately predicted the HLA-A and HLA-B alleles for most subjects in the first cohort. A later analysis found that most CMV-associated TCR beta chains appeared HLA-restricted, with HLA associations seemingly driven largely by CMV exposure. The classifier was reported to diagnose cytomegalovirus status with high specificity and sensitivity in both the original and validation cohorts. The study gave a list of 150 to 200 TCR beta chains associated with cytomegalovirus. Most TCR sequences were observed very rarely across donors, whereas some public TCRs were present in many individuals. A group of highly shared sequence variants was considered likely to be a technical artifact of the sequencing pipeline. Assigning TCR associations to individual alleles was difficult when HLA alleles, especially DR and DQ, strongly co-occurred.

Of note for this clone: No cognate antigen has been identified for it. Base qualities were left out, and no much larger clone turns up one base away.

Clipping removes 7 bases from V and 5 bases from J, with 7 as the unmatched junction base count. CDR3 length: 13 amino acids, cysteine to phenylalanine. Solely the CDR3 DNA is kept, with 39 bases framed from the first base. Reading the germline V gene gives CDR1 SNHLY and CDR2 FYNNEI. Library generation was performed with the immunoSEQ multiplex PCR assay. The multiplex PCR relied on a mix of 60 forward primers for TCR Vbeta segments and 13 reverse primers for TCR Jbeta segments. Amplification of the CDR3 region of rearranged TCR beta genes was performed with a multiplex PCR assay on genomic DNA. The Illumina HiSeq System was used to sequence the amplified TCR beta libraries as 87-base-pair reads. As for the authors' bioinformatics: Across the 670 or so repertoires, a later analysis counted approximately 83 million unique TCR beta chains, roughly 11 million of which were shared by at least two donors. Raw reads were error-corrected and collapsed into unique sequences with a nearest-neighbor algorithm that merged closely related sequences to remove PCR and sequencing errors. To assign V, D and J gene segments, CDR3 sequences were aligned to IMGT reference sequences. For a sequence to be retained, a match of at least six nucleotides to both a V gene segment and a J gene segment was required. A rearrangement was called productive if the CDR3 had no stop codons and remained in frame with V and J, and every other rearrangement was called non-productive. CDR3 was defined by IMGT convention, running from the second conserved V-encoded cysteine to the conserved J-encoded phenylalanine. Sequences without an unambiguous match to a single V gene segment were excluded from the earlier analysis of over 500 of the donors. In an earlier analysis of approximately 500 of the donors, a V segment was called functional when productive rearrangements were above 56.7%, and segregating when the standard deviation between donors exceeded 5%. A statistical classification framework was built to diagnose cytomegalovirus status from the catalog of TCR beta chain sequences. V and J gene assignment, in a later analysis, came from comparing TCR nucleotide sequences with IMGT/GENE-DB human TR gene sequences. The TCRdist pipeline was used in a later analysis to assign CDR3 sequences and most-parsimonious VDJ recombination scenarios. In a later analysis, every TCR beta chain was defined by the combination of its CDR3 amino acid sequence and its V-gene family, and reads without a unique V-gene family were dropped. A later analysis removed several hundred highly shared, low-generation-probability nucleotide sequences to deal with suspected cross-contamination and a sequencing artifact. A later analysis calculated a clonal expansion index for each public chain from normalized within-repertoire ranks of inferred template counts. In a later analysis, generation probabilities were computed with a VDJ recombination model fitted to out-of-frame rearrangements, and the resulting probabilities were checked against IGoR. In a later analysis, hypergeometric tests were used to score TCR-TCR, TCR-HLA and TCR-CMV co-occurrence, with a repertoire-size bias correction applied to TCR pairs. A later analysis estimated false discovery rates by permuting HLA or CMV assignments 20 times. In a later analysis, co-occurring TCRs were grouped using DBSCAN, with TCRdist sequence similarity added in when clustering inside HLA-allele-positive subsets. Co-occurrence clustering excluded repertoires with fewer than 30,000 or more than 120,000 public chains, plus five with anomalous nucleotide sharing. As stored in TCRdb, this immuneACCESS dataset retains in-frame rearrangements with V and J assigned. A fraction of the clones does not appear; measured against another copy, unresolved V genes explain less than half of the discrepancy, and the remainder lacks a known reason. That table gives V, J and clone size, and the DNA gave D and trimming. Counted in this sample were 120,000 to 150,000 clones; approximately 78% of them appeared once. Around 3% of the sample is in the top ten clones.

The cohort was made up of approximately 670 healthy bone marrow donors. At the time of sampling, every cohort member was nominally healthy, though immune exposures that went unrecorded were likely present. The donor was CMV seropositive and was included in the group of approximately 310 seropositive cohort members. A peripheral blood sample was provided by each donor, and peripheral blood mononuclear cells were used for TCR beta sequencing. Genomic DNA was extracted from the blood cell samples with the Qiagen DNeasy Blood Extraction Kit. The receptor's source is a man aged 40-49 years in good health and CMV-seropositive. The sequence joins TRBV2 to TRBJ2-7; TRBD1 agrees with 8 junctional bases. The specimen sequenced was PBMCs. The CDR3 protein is CASTFTGGNEQYF. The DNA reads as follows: TGTGCCAGCACTTTTACAGGGGGAAACGAGCAGTACTTC.